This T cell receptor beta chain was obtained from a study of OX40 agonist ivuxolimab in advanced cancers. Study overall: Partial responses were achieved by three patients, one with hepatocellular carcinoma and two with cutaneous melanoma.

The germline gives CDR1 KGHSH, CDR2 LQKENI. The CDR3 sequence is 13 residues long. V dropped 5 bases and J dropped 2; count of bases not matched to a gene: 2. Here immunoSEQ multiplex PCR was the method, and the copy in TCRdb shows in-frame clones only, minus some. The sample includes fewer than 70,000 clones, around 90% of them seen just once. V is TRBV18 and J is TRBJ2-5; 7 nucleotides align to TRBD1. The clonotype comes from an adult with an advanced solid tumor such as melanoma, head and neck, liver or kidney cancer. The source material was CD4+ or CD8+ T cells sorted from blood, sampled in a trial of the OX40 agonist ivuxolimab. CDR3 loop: CASSTDRQETQYF. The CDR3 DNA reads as TGTGCCAGCTCAACGGACAGGCAAGAGACCCAGTACTTC.